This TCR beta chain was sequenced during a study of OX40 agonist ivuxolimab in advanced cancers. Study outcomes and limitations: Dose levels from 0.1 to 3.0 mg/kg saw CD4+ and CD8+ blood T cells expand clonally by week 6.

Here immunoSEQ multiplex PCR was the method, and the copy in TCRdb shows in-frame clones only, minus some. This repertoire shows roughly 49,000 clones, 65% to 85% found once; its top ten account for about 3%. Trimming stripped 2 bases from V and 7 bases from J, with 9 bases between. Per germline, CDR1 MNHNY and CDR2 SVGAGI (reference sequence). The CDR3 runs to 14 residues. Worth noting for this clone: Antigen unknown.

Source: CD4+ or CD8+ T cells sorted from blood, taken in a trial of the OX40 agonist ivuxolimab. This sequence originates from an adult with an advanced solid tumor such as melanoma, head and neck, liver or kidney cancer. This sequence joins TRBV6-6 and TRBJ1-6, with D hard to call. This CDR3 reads CASSYGIENSPLHF. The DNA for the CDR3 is TGTGCCAGCAGTTACGGGATAGAAAATTCACCCCTCCACTTT.